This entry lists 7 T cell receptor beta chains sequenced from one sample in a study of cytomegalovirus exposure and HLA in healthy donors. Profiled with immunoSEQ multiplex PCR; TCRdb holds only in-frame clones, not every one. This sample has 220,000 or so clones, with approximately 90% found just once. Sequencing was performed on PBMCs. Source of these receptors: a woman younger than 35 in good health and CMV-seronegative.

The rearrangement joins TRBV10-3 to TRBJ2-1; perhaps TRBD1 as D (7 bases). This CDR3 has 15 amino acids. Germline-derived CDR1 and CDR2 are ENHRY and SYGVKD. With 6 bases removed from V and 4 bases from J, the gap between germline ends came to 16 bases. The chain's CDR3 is CAIREGAGKYNEQFF. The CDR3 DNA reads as TGTGCCATCAGGGAGGGGGCAGGGAAATACAATGAGCAGTTCTTC.

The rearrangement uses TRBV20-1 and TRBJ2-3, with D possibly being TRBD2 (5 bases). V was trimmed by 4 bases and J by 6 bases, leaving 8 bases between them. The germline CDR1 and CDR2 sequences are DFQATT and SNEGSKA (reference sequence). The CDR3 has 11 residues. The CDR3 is CSAIPGDTQYF. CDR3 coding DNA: TGCAGTGCTATCCCGGGGGATACGCAGTATTTT.

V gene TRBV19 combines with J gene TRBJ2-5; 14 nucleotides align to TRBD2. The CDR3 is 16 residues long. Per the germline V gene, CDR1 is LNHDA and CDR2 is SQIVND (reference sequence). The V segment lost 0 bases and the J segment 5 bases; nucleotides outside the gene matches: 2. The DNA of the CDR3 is TGTGCCAGTAGTATAGAGGGACTAGCGGGAGCTGAGACCCAGTACTTC. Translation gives CASSIEGLAGAETQYF.

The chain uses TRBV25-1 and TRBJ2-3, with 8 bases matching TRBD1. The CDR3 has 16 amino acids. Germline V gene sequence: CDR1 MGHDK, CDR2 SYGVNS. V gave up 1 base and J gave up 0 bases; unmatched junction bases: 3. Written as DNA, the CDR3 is TGTGCCAGCAGTGAATTAGGGGACAGGAGCACAGATACGCAGTATTTT. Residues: CASSELGDRSTDTQYF.

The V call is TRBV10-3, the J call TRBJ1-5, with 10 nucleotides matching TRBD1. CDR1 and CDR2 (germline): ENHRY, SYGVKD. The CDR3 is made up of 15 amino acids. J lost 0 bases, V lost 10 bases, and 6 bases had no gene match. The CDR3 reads CATGWDRGSNQPQHF. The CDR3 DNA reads TGTGCCACCGGGTGGGACAGGGGTAGCAATCAGCCCCAGCATTTT.

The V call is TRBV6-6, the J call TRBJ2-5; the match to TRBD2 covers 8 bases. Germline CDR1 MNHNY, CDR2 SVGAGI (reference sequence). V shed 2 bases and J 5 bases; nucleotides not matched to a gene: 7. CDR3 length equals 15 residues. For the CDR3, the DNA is TGTGCCAGCAGTTACGGGACTAGTCGGTTGGAGACCCAGTACTTC. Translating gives CASSYGTSRLETQYF.

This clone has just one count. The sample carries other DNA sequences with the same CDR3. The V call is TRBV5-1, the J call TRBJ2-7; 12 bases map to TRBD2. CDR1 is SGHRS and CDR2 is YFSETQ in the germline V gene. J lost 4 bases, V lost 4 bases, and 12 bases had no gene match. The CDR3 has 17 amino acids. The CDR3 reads CASSLGLAGTNSYEQYF. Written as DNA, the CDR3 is TGCGCCAGCAGCCTCGGACTAGCGGGAACGAATTCTTACGAGCAGTACTTC.